This T cell receptor (beta chain) was obtained from a study of shared clonotypes between healthy human individuals. Study-level information: Aged between 18 and 49, the donors were two women and three men.

Germline V gives CDR1 MDHEN, CDR2 SYDVKM. This CDR3 contains 15 residues. With 6 bases clipped from V and 0 bases from J, the junction kept 2 bases outside the gene matches. Study outcomes and limitations: Non-shared clonotypes displayed generation probabilities falling below those of clonotypes present in all four donors. Sequencing depth was a factor that was expected to affect clonotype sharing among donors.

This clone has a handful of counts. Antigen: not known. The assay was carried out at the deep level. Profiled with immunoSEQ multiplex PCR; TCRdb holds only in-frame clones, not every one. Among about a million clones listed, roughly 77% were seen once. The material sequenced was memory CD4+ T cells from PBMCs. Regarding subset: CD45RA-negative fraction. This sequence originates from a man aged 18-30 years in good health. Some clones in this sample may be carry-over from other donors' samples. J is TRBJ2-3 and V is TRBV28; 11 nucleotides match TRBD2. The CDR3 DNA follows: TGTGCCAGCAGGAGGACTAGCGGGAGCACAGATACGCAGTATTTT. Its protein product is CASRRTSGSTDTQYF.